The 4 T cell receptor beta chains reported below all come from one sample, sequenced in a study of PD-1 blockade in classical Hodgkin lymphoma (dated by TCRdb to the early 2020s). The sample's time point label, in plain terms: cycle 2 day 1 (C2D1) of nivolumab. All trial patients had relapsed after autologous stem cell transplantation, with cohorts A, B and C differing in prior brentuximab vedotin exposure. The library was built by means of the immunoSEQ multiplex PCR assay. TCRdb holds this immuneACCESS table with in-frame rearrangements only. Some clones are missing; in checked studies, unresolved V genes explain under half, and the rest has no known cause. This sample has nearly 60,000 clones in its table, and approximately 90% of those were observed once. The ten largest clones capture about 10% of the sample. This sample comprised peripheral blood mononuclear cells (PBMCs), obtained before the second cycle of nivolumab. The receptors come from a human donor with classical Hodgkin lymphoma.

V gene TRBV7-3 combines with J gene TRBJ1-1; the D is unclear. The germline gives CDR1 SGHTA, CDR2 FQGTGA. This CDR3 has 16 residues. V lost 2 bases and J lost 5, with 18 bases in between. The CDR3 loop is CASSLLGIRGGTEAFF. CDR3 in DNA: TGTGCCAGCAGCTTACTTGGGATTCGGGGTGGAACTGAAGCTTTCTTT.

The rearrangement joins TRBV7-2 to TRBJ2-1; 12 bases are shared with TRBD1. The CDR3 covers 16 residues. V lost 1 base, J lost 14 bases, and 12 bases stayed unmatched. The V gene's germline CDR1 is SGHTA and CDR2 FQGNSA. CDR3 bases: TGTGCCAGCAGCTTAGGGGACAGGGGGCGGTTCAGTTTTGAGTTCTTC. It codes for CASSLGDRGRFSFEFF.

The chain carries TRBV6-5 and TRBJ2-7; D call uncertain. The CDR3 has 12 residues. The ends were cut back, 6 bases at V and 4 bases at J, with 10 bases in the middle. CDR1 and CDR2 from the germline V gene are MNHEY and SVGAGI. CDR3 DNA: TGTGCCAGCAGCCCCGGGTGGTACGAGCAGTACTTC. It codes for CASSPGWYEQYF.

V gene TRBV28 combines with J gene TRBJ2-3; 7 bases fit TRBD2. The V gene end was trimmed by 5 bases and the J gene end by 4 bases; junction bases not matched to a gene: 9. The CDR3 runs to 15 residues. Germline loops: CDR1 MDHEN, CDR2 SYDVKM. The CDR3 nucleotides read TGTGCCAGCAGTGCCGCGACTAGCATCCCAGATACGCAGTATTTT. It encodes CASSAATSIPDTQYF.